This entry describes one T cell receptor (beta chain). This clonotype was seen only a few times. Its target antigen remains unknown. Base qualities are not at hand, and no much larger clone is one base apart. High-throughput TCR beta sequencing profiled peripheral blood CD8+ and CD4+ T cells from healthy donors, Susac syndrome patients and multiple sclerosis patients. The healthy donors served as controls matched for age and sex. Bulk CD8+ and CD4+ T cells were purified by magnetic negative isolation, whereas CD8+ TEMRA cells were enriched by FACS. Blood was collected in EDTA tubes and processed within 24 hours, with PBMCs isolated through density gradient centrifugation. PBMCs intended for TCR sequencing were cryopreserved in liquid nitrogen and were subsequently thawed in a 37 degrees C water bath. Purity of sorted or isolated CD4+, CD8+ and CD8+ TEMRA cells was at least 90%. The entry originates in a study of CD8 T cells in Susac syndrome (dated by TCRdb to about 2019). About the study as a whole: Repertoire sequencing was used to test whether CD8+ T cell activation and differentiation in Susac syndrome was antigen driven. The research as a whole found: The TCR sequencing and HLA analysis was acknowledged to have included a relatively small number of individuals.

RNA was extracted using the RNeasy kit, and about 0.5 to 1 microgram was reverse transcribed with random hexamers. The immunoSEQ multiplex PCR assay, which covers 54 Vbeta and 13 Jbeta segments, was used to amplify TCR beta CDR3 regions. Bias from PCR amplification was corrected by using a synthetic template baseline for primer optimization and for computational correction. The authors processed their data as follows. Only productive sequences were kept, with reads annotated to V, D and J genes according to IMGT and analyzed in immunoSEQ Analyzer. To calculate clonality, Shannon entropy was normalized by log2 of the number of productive unique sequences and then subtracted from one. Public and private clones were assessed among the 100 most prevalent clones of each patient and control. Clones were defined as Susac-specific if absent from the healthy and MS cohorts, from 1052 published viral clones and from other ImmuneACCESS disease sequences. TCRdb redid the processing of the public reads, applying fastp at Q25 and MiXCR, and retained in-frame beta chains. Here each entry gathers all rows of one CDR3 protein and keeps the most common genes and DNA. The V and J calls here are based on TCRdb, not the publication. Present in this sample are about 120,000 distinct CDR3 sequences, around 90% of which were seen just once. The top ten clonotypes cover 0.14% of the sample.

Spanning cysteine to phenylalanine, the CDR3 consists of 14 amino acids. CDR3 DNA is the only sequence kept; it has 42 bases, read in frame from the first base. CDR1 is given as SEHNR and CDR2 as FQNEAQ, both from the germline V gene (reference sequence). Compared with germline, V lacks 5 bases and J lacks 2 bases; bases without a gene match: 4. The receptor comes from a human donor in good health. The sample taken for sequencing was CD4+ T cells from PBMCs. The chain uses TRBV7-9 and TRBJ2-7; 9 central bases correspond to TRBD1. Here the CDR3 is given as CASSPGQGTYEQYF. The sequenced DNA: TGTGCCAGCAGCCCGGGACAGGGTACCTACGAGCAGTACTTC.